Below are 21 T cell receptor beta chains sequenced from a single sample in a study of beta chain features in type 1 diabetes. Sequenced material consisted of expressed TCRB transcripts (all of the isolated RNA was reverse transcribed). Sequenced by immunoSEQ multiplex PCR; TCRdb stores in-frame clones only, minus some. Of more than 300,000 clones listed, around an eighth are singletons. Material for sequencing was naive CD4+ T cells from blood. These receptors originate from a young man in good health.

This clone showed up just a few times. The chain joins TRBV28 to TRBJ2-7, with TRBD1 matching 9 bases. Germline CDR1 reads MDHEN; CDR2 reads SYDVKM. The CDR3 is made up of 13 amino acids. Trimming took 2 bases from V and 10 from J; bases not matched to a gene: 6. CDR3 DNA sequence: TGTGCCAGCAGTTTAGGGACAGGGAAATTCCAGTACTTC. Protein product: CASSLGTGKFQYF. Drawing the rest from reference TRBV28 and TRBJ2-7, the complete variable domain is DVKVTQSSRYLVKRTGEKVFLECVQDMDHENMFWYRQDPGLGLRLIYFSYDVKMKEKGDIPEGYSVSREKKERFSLILESASTNQTSMYLCASSLGTGKFQYFGPGTRLTVT.

This clone was seen only a few times. CDR3 in amino acids: CASSPARTSGRDQFF. The CDR3 DNA follows: TGTGCCAGCAGCCCAGCCCGGACTAGCGGGAGGGATCAGTTCTTC. The J gene is TRBJ2-1, the V gene TRBV7-8; 15 positions match TRBD2. The CDR3 is made up of 15 amino acids. The V and J ends lost 5 bases and 13 bases, in that order; junction bases with no gene match: 9. Germline V gives CDR1 SGHVS, CDR2 FQNEAQ.

The count of this clone is one. J is TRBJ2-2 and V is TRBV7-2, with 7 bases identical to TRBD1. Germline-derived CDR1 and CDR2 are SGHTA and FQGNSA. J was trimmed by 2 bases and V by 6 bases; bases with no gene match: 3. CDR3 length: 14 amino acids. The CDR3: CASSYRGNTGELFF. CDR3 DNA sequence: TGTGCCAGCAGTTACAGGGGTAACACCGGGGAGCTGTTTTTT.

V gene TRBV7-3 combines with J gene TRBJ2-6; TRBD1 is a possible D gene (6 bases). This CDR3 is 16 amino acids long. The germline gives CDR1 SGHTA, CDR2 FQGTGA. Trimming cost V 4 bases and J 1 base, with 11 bases left between them. The CDR3 region has the DNA TGTGCCAGCAGCTCCCCCAGGGGATCTGGGGCCAACGTCCTGACTTTC. It is translated as CASSSPRGSGANVLTF.

This chain joins TRBV5-1 and TRBJ2-5, with TRBD2 identical over 9 bases. J gave up 5 bases and V 2 bases, and 10 bases lay outside the gene matches. The CDR3 has 16 residues. In germline, CDR1 is SGHRS, CDR2 YFSETQ. This CDR3 is CASSFGGGRAGETQYF. DNA of the CDR3: TGCGCCAGCAGCTTCGGCGGCGGGAGGGCCGGGGAGACCCAGTACTTC. The full variable domain, completed using reference TRBV5-1 and TRBJ2-5, is KAGVTQTPRYLIKTRGQQVTLSCSPISGHRSVSWYQQTPGQGLQFLFEYFSETQRNKGNFPGRFSGRQFSNSRSEMNVSTLELGDSALYLCASSFGGGRAGETQYFGPGTRLLVL.

The chain is built from TRBV15 and TRBJ2-5, with D uncertain. CDR1 LNHNV and CDR2 YYDKDF come from the germline V gene (reference sequence). V was shortened by 1 base and J by 5 bases, with 5 bases between the two germline ends. The CDR3 covers 12 residues. The DNA of the CDR3 is TGTGCCACCAGCAGAGCATTCGAGACCCAGTACTTC. It is translated as CATSRAFETQYF.

V gene TRBV7-2 combines with J gene TRBJ2-1; 8 bases fit TRBD1. Germline V lookup: CDR1 SGHTA, CDR2 FQGNSA. This CDR3 is 15 amino acids long. V lost 4 bases and J lost 3; bases outside the gene matches: 5. The CDR3 bases are TGTGCCAGCAGCTGGGGGACAGGAAACTACAATGAGCAGTTCTTC. Amino acids: CASSWGTGNYNEQFF.

This clone has only a few counts. This chain links TRBV5-1 with TRBJ1-2, with 7 nucleotides matching TRBD1. Per germline, CDR1 SGHRS and CDR2 YFSETQ. CDR3 size: 13 residues. With 4 bases clipped from V and 8 bases from J, the junction kept 8 bases outside the gene matches. CDR3 protein: CASSRNDREGYTF. The CDR3 nucleotides are TGCGCCAGCAGCAGAAACGACAGGGAAGGCTACACCTTC.

This sequence joins TRBV5-5 and TRBJ2-7, with D unresolved. Germline V gene lookup returns CDR1 SGHKS and CDR2 YYEKEE (reference sequence). This CDR3 comprises 15 residues. The V gene lost 0 bases and the J gene lost 2 bases, with 12 bases spanning the gap. CDR3 in amino acids: CASSLDGGATYEQYF. As DNA, the CDR3 is TGTGCCAGCAGCTTGGACGGCGGCGCAACCTACGAGCAGTACTTC.

This clone was counted a few times. The V and J genes are TRBV7-2 and TRBJ1-5; D gene ambiguous. The CDR3 has 13 amino acids. Germline values: CDR1 SGHTA, CDR2 FQGNSA. V dropped 0 bases and J dropped 5 bases, with 5 bases sitting between them. The chain's CDR3 is CASSLAPDQPQHF. CDR3 bases: TGTGCCAGCAGCTTAGCCCCCGATCAGCCCCAGCATTTT.

There are a few counts of this clone. V is TRBV7-9 and J is TRBJ1-5; 9 bases match TRBD1. This CDR3 is built from 15 residues. Germline CDR1 SEHNR, CDR2 FQNEAQ (reference sequence). Unmatched junction bases numbered 7, after V lost 4 bases and J lost 6 bases. CDR3 residues: CASSSGQGGGQPQHF. The CDR3 nucleotides read TGTGCCAGCAGCTCGGGACAGGGAGGTGGTCAGCCCCAGCATTTT. Together with reference TRBV7-9 and TRBJ1-5, the CDR3 gives the full variable domain: DTGVSQNPRHKITKRGQNVTFRCDPISEHNRLYWYRQTLGQGPEFLTYFQNEAQLEKSRLLSDRFSAERPKGSFSTLEIQRTEQGDSAMYLCASSSGQGGGQPQHFGDGTRLSIL.

The V and J genes are TRBV19 and TRBJ2-7; 11 bases are shared with TRBD1. CDR3 length: 14 residues. Germline V gene sequence: CDR1 LNHDA, CDR2 SQIVND (reference sequence). Trimming at V came to 5 bases and at J to 7 bases, leaving 7 bases not matched to a gene. The CDR3 coding sequence is TGTGCCAGTAGTCCATGGACAGGGGGCGAAGAGCAGTACTTC. It yields the protein CASSPWTGGEEQYF.

The sample holds a few counts of this clone. CDR3 sequence (DNA): TGTGCCAGCCGGGAGTCGGGTTCCGATGAGCAGTTCTTC. Residues: CASRESGSDEQFF. The genes are TRBV28 and TRBJ2-1; D possibly corresponds to TRBD2 (6 bases). Germline loops: CDR1 MDHEN, CDR2 SYDVKM. V shed 8 bases and J shed 8 bases, with 16 bases lying between them. This CDR3 spans 13 amino acids.

The chain is built from TRBV7-8 and TRBJ2-2; 7 nucleotides align to TRBD2. Germline CDR1 and CDR2: SGHVS and FQNEAQ. The CDR3 extends over 17 amino acids. V was pared by 7 bases and J by 6 bases, with 17 bases of the junction left unmatched. CDR3 nucleotide sequence: TGTGCCAGCACCCAACTCGTTACGACTAGCAGGGCCGGGGAGCTGTTTTTT. It translates to CASTQLVTTSRAGELFF.

The chain is built from TRBV6-5 and TRBJ2-7; no reliable D call. This CDR3 has 13 residues. Trimming left V 10 bases short and J 6 bases short, with 19 bases between. The germline CDR1 and CDR2 sequences are MNHEY and SVGAGI. This chain's CDR3 is CATRRSPSSEQYF. The DNA of the CDR3 is TGTGCCACCCGGCGGAGCCCCTCTTCCGAGCAGTACTTC.

This clone came up a few times. The chain carries TRBV28 and TRBJ2-2; TRBD1 might be the D (5 bases). Germline loops: CDR1 MDHEN, CDR2 SYDVKM. V lost 8 bases and J 0 bases, leaving 10 bases between the germline ends. This CDR3 comprises 14 residues. CDR3 loop: CASDDSPNTGELFF. As DNA, the CDR3 is TGTGCCAGCGACGACAGCCCGAACACCGGGGAGCTGTTTTTT.

This chain uses TRBV7-9 with TRBJ1-4; TRBD1 matches 11 bases. The germline gives CDR1 SEHNR, CDR2 FQNEAQ (reference sequence). The trim removed 5 bases at V and 6 bases at J, leaving 5 bases unmatched. CDR3 length equals 15 residues. The chain's CDR3 is CASSPRDRGYEKLFF. Here the CDR3 DNA reads TGTGCCAGCAGCCCCAGGGACAGGGGGTATGAAAAACTGTTTTTT.

This chain uses TRBV10-3 with TRBJ1-1, with a tentative D call TRBD1 (6 bases). With 7 bases removed from V and 2 bases from J, the gap between germline ends came to 11 bases. Germline assignment: CDR1 ENHRY and CDR2 SYGVKD. This CDR3 comprises 13 residues. The CDR3: CAIMDRYNTEAFF. For the CDR3, the DNA is TGTGCCATCATGGACAGATATAACACTGAAGCTTTCTTT.

The V call is TRBV6-1, the J call TRBJ1-1; D unclear. V shed 5 bases and J shed 1 base, with 5 bases lying between them. The CDR3 runs to 12 residues. Germline V gene data show CDR1 as MNHNS and CDR2 as SASEGT. The CDR3 nucleotides are TGTGCCAGCAGTCGGGGGAACACTGAAGCTTTCTTT. It is translated as CASSRGNTEAFF.

The chain carries TRBV5-1 and TRBJ2-7; 9 positions match TRBD1. V trimming: 5 bases; J trimming: 5 bases; junction bases outside the gene matches: 14. The CDR3 extends over 16 amino acids. CDR1 is SGHRS and CDR2 is YFSETQ in the germline V gene. CDR3 DNA: TGCGCCAGCAGGCAGGGTGCGGGACAGGGTAACAACGAGCAGTACTTC. Protein sequence: CASRQGAGQGNNEQYF.

This clone was counted between two and nine times. The gene calls are TRBV4-1 and TRBJ1-2; 8 nucleotides align to TRBD1. The CDR3 extends over 15 amino acids. CDR1 is MGHRA, CDR2 YSYEKL, per germline. The ends lost 3 bases at V and 6 bases at J; junction bases unmatched: 9. CDR3 residues: CASSHDRGWKDGYTF. CDR3 in DNA: TGCGCCAGCAGCCATGACAGGGGATGGAAGGATGGCTACACCTTC.